These 10 T cell receptor beta chains were all obtained from the same sample, sequenced in a study of T cell clonality in common variable immunodeficiency. TCRdb's table, derived via immunoSEQ multiplex PCR, lists solely in-frame clones and lacks some. This sample carries about 52,000 clones, none of them present only once. Input material: peripheral blood mononuclear cells. The receptors originated from a person between 18 and 69 years old in good health.

There are many counts of this clone. Read data end 3 residues before the CDR3 end; the end is taken from the germline J gene. J is TRBJ2-2 and V is TRBV7-9; D not certain. The CDR3 sequence is 15 residues long. With 5 bases removed from V and 1 base from J, the gap between germline ends came to 11 bases. The germline V gene has CDR1 SEHNR and CDR2 FQNEAQ (reference sequence). The covered CDR3 bases are TGTGCCAGCAGCCTGCACGGGTTGAACACCGGGGAG. Translation: CASSLHGLNTGE. From start to end, the CDR3 is CASSLHGLNTGELFF.

This clone was counted ten times or more. The read finishes 3 residues shy of the CDR3 end, and the germline J gene is used to complete it. This sequence joins TRBV6-2 or TRBV6-3 and TRBJ1-4, with D hard to call. With 6 bases removed from V and 0 bases from J, the gap between germline ends came to 14 bases. Germline V CDR1 and CDR2: MNHEY, SVGEGT. CDR3 size: 16 residues. The CDR3 loop reads CASSYPPVATNEKLFF. The CDR3 DNA, read in part, is TGTGCCAGCAGCTACCCCCCGGTCGCAACTAATGAAAAA.

This clone was detected ten times or more. From the germline J gene comes the end of the CDR3, since the read stops 3 residues before it. The rearrangement joins TRBV5-1 to TRBJ2-2, with 15 bases that match TRBD2. Germline V gene sequence: CDR1 SGHRS, CDR2 YFSETQ. V was pared by 4 bases and J by 4 bases, with 5 bases of the junction left unmatched. The CDR3 runs 17 residues. CDR3 bases read: TGCGCCAGCAGCCCACGGACTAGCGGGAGGGTCACCGGGGAG. Encoded protein: CASSPRTSGRVTGE. The full CDR3 protein reads CASSPRTSGRVTGELFF.

This clone was picked up many times. Sequencing ends 3 residues short of the CDR3 end; the germline J gene provides the rest. The chain carries TRBV19 and TRBJ2-1; TRBD2 matches at 12 bases. The CDR3 loop spans 15 amino acids. Looked up from germline, CDR1 is LNHDA and CDR2 is SQIVND (reference sequence). V shed 1 base and J 8 bases; nucleotides not matched to a gene: 3. The CDR3 reads CASSIGLAGAYEQFF. The sequenced part of the CDR3 DNA is TGTGCCAGTAGTATAGGACTAGCGGGAGCGTATGAG.

In its sample, this clone was seen many times. The read is 3 residues too short to cover the CDR3 end, so that end is filled in from the germline J gene. The rearrangement joins TRBV20-1 to TRBJ1-5; no firm D call. CDR3 size: 12 residues. Germline assignment: CDR1 DFQATT and CDR2 SNEGSKA (reference sequence). Deletions cut 4 bases from V and 0 bases from J, with 4 bases between. The CDR3 sequence is CSAKGSNQPQHF. The DNA read from the CDR3 is TGCAGTGCTAAGGGTAGCAATCAGCCC.

Many counts were recorded for this clone. The read comes to an end 3 residues before the CDR3 does, leaving the germline J gene to fill in the end. This chain joins TRBV7-3 and TRBJ2-2; 8 nucleotides agree with TRBD2. Trimming at V came to 2 bases and at J to 7 bases, leaving 6 bases not matched to a gene. The germline V gene encodes CDR1 SGHTA and CDR2 FQGTGA. This CDR3 has 15 residues. The covered CDR3 bases are TGTGCCAGCAGCTTAGTAGGACTAGCCAACGGGGAG. As protein: CASSLVGLANGE. The CDR3 as a whole reads CASSLVGLANGELFF.

This clone showed up many times. Read sequence stops 3 residues before the CDR3 end, and the germline J gene provides the missing end. The chain is built from TRBV7-9 and TRBJ2-3, with a possible D match to TRBD2 (6 bases). Germline-derived CDR1 and CDR2 are SEHNR and FQNEAQ (reference sequence). CDR3 length equals 13 residues. This chain's CDR3 is CASSLVGDLTQYF. The CDR3 bases that were read are TGTGCCAGCAGCTTAGTAGGGGACTTAACG.

Ten or more counts support this clone. The missing CDR3 end, 3 residues past where the read stops, is filled in from the germline J gene. The chain links TRBV19 to TRBJ1-1; a possible D gene is TRBD1 (5 bases). Germline V CDR1 and CDR2: LNHDA, SQIVND (reference sequence). The CDR3 spans 11 residues. The covered CDR3 bases are TGTGCCACCTTTAAGGACATCCTG. This gives the protein CATFKDIL. The whole CDR3 is CATFKDILAFF.

This clone has ten or more counts. The observed sequence ends 3 residues before the CDR3 terminus, with the missing tail filled in from the germline J gene. The rearrangement uses TRBV6-2 or TRBV6-3 and TRBJ2-1; 8 bases agree with TRBD1. This CDR3 spans 15 amino acids. CDR1 MNHEY and CDR2 SVGEGT come from the germline V gene. V shed 7 bases, J shed 7 bases, and the junction held 12 bases outside the gene matches. CDR3 sequence: CASNTNDRGLNEQFF. The DNA read from the CDR3 is TGTGCCAGCAACACAAACGACAGGGGCTTGAATGAG.

This clone was counted at least ten times. Sequencing ends 3 residues short of the CDR3 end; the germline J gene provides the rest. The rearrangement links TRBV18 to TRBJ1-1; 7 bases agree with TRBD1. With 6 bases clipped from V and 2 bases from J, the junction kept 6 bases outside the gene matches. This CDR3 is 14 amino acids long. Germline CDR1 KGHSH, CDR2 LQKENI. Incomplete CDR3 DNA: TGTGCCAGCTCCCCAGCAGGGGGAAACACTGAA. It codes for CASSPAGGNTE. The CDR3, in full, reads CASSPAGGNTEAFF.